Below, one T cell receptor (beta chain) is given with its context. This entry is derived from a study of blood T cell repertoires in COVID-19. Between the trimmed V and J ends, which lost 0 bases and 1 base, there was a span of 16 bases. CDR3 length equals 17 residues. Germline V gene data show CDR1 as GTSNPN and CDR2 as SVGIG (reference sequence). Sequenced by immunoSEQ multiplex PCR; TCRdb stores in-frame clones only, minus some. The sample lists under 300,000 clones, more than 65% occurring once. The gene calls are TRBV30 and TRBJ1-5; tentatively, D is TRBD1 (6 bases). The sequence was collected from a woman aged 40 to 49 with active or convalescent COVID-19. Input material: peripheral blood. CDR3 in DNA: TGTGCCTGGAGTGTCGGGCGGGGGGGCTGGAGCAATCAGCCCCAGCATTTT. Protein product: CAWSVGRGGWSNQPQHF.